A single sample is the source of the 4 T cell receptor beta chains below, sequenced in a study of early T cells in non-severe SARS-CoV-2 infection. TCRdb re-called the 5' RACE reads with MiXCR, one entry per CDR3 protein. The sample shows about 22,000 distinct CDR3 sequences, 5% of them seen only once. The source material was whole blood. These receptors all come from an adult who was a healthcare worker with PCR-confirmed SARS-CoV-2 infection or an uninfected control (not recorded which).

This clonotype turned up a few times. The chain employs TRBV3-1 and TRBJ2-5; D call uncertain. Trimming left V 0 bases short and J 6 bases short, with 2 bases between. Germline lookup yields CDR1 LGHDT and CDR2 YNNKEL (reference sequence). CDR3 length: 11 amino acids. CDR3 in DNA: TGTGCCAGCAGCCAAGAGCAGACCCAGTACTTC. As protein: CASSQEQTQYF.

In this sample, this clonotype turned up many times. V gene TRBV6-6 combines with J gene TRBJ2-5; 8 bases are a match to TRBD1. In germline, CDR1 is MNHNY, CDR2 SVGAGI (reference sequence). This CDR3 has 14 amino acids. V shed 5 bases, J shed 5 bases, and the junction held 7 bases outside the gene matches. CDR3 residues: CASSTDRGAETQYF. CDR3 DNA: TGTGCCAGCAGTACCGACAGGGGCGCCGAGACCCAGTACTTC.

This clonotype was counted many times. This chain connects TRBV9 to TRBJ2-1, with unresolved D. Germline lookup yields CDR1 SGDLS and CDR2 YYNGEE. Trimming left V 2 bases short and J 2 bases short, with 8 bases between. CDR3 length: 14 amino acids. The CDR3 DNA reads as TGTGCCAGCAGCGTGGGGTTGGCCTACAATGAGCAGTTCTTC. Its protein is CASSVGLAYNEQFF.

The chain recombines TRBV7-3 with TRBJ2-2; perhaps TRBD1 as D (6 bases). Trimming left V 5 bases short and J 6 bases short, with 10 bases between. Germline V gene data show CDR1 as SGHTA and CDR2 as FQGTGA. The CDR3 contains 13 residues. CDR3 bases: TGTGCCAGCAGCCCCAGGGGTTCCGGGGAGCTGTTTTTT. Translation: CASSPRGSGELFF.